The clone carrying this T cell receptor (beta chain) was detected only a few times. Antigen unknown. V dropped 4 bases and J dropped 0; count of bases not matched to a gene: 3. Germline V CDR1 and CDR2: SGHVS, FNYEAQ. This CDR3 has 14 amino acids. The data stem from a study of T cell repertoires in cytomegalovirus infection. One entry per CDR3 protein, called by TCRdb with MiXCR from the reads. The sample lists 750,000 to 900,000 distinct CDR3 sequences, almost 30% seen once, with about an eighth in the top ten. This chain uses TRBV7-6 with TRBJ2-7; 7 bases match TRBD2. The receptor comes from a human donor in good health (CMV status not recorded). Some clones in this sample may be carry-over from other donors' samples. The material was cultured CD8+ T cells from PBMCs, obtained from culture after CMV antigen stimulation. CDR3 residues: CASSYRLASYEQYF. The CDR3 DNA sequence: TGTGCCAGCAGCTACAGACTAGCCTCCTACGAGCAGTACTTC.